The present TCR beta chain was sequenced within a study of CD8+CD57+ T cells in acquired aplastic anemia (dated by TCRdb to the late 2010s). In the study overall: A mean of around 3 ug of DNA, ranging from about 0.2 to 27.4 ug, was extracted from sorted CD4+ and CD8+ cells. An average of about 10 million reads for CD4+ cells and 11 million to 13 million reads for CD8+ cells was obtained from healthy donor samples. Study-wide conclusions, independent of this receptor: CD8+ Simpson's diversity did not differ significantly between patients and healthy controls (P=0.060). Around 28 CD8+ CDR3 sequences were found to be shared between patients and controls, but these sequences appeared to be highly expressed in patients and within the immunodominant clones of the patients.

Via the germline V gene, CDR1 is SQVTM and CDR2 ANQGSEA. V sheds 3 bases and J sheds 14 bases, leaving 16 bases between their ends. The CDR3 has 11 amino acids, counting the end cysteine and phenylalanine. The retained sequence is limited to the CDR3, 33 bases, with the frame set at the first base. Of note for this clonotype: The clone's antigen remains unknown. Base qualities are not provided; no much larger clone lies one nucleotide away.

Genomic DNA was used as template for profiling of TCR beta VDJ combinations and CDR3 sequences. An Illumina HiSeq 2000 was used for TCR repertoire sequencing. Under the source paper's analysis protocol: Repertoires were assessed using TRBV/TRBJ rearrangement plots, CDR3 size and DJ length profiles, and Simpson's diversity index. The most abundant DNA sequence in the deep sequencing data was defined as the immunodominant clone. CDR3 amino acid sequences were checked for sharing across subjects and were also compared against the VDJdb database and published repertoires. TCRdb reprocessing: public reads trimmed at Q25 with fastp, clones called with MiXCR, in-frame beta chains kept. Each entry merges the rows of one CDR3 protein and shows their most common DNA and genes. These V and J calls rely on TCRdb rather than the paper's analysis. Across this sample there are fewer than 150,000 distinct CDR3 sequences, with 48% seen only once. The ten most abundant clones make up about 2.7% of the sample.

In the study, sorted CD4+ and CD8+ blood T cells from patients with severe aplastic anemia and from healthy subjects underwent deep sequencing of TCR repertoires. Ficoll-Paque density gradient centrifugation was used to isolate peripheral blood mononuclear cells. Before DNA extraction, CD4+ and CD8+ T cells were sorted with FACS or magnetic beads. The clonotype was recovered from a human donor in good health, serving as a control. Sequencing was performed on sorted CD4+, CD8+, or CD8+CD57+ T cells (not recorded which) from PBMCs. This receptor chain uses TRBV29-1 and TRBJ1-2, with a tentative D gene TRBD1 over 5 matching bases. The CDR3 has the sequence CSVERGLAPTF. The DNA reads TGCAGCGTTGAGAGGGGTCTGGCTCCTACCTTC.